Following are 14 T cell receptor beta chains from one sample sequenced in a study of blood T cell repertoires in COVID-19 (dated by TCRdb to about 2020). Preparation of the library involved the immunoSEQ multiplex PCR assay. The clones in this table, taken by TCRdb from immuneACCESS, are in-frame only. Not every clone is retained; where verified, under half of the shortfall comes from an unresolved V gene, and the cause of the rest is unknown. The sample profile shows approximately 68,000 clones; more than 80% of them were found once. Jointly, the top ten make up approximately 32% of the sample. Sequenced input: peripheral blood. Every receptor here comes from a woman of 80 years or more with active or convalescent COVID-19.

The rearrangement links TRBV29-1 to TRBJ1-2; the D is unclear. V was clipped by 0 bases and J by 6 bases, with 14 bases between them. The CDR3 contains 14 residues. Germline CDR1 SQVTM, CDR2 ANQGSEA. CDR3 residues: CSVEDPPGWNGYTF. DNA for the CDR3: TGCAGCGTTGAAGATCCTCCAGGATGGAATGGCTACACCTTC.

The V call is TRBV5-1, the J call TRBJ2-7; 7 positions match TRBD1. The junction had 8 bases not matched to a gene; V was cut back by 4 bases and J by 1 base. CDR1 is SGHRS, CDR2 YFSETQ, per germline. CDR3 length equals 15 residues. This chain's CDR3 is CASSPGTVRSYEQYF. DNA for the CDR3: TGCGCCAGCAGCCCAGGGACAGTTCGATCCTACGAGCAGTACTTC.

The CDR3 DNA is TGTGCCAGCAGCTTGGGACCCGGGGGGTACAATGAGCAGTTCTTC. Protein product: CASSLGPGGYNEQFF. This chain connects TRBV5-5 to TRBJ2-1; 7 bases align to TRBD2. The germline CDR1 and CDR2 sequences are SGHKS and YYEKEE (reference sequence). Germline trimming cut 0 bases from V and 4 bases from J; bases unmatched to any gene: 4. This CDR3 contains 15 residues.

V gene TRBV5-6 combines with J gene TRBJ2-1, with D possibly matching TRBD2 (6 bases). The CDR3 contains 15 residues. CDR1 SGHDT and CDR2 YYEEEE come from the germline V gene. The V end was cut by 1 base, the J end by 4 bases, with 12 bases between. The CDR3 spells CASSLLLGGYNEQFF. DNA of the CDR3: TGTGCCAGCAGCTTGTTATTGGGGGGATACAATGAGCAGTTCTTC.

This chain uses TRBV5-1 with TRBJ1-1; 7 nucleotides line up with TRBD1. The CDR3 is 14 amino acids. Germline V CDR1 and CDR2: SGHRS, YFSETQ. Germline trimming cut 4 bases from V and 9 bases from J; bases unmatched to any gene: 12. The CDR3 bases are TGCGCCAGCAGCCCCGGACAGGCTGAAACTAAAGCTTTCTTT. Its translation: CASSPGQAETKAFF.

V usage is TRBV30 and J usage is TRBJ2-2; D remains unclear. Germline V gene sequence: CDR1 GTSNPN, CDR2 SVGIG (reference sequence). Trimming removed 2 bases at V and 2 bases at J, with 6 bases between. The CDR3 runs 13 residues. The CDR3 is CAWSPYNTGELFF. The CDR3 DNA follows: TGTGCCTGGAGTCCTTATAACACCGGGGAGCTGTTTTTT.

The V call is TRBV29-1, the J call TRBJ1-1; TRBD1 aligns across 8 bases. The length of the CDR3 is 13 residues. The germline V gene has CDR1 SQVTM and CDR2 ANQGSEA. The junction had 8 bases not matched to a gene; V was cut back by 5 bases and J by 6 bases. This CDR3 is CSVQGQGNPEAFF. The CDR3 DNA is TGCAGCGTTCAAGGACAGGGTAACCCTGAAGCTTTCTTT. Full variable domain (missing parts from reference TRBV29-1 and TRBJ1-1): SAVISQKPSRDICQRGTSLTIQCQVDSQVTMMFWYRQQPGQSLTLIATANQGSEATYESGFVIDKFPISRPNLTFSTLTVSNMSPEDSSIYLCSVQGQGNPEAFFGQGTRLTVV.

The genes are TRBV18 and TRBJ1-1; D remains unclear. The germline V gene has CDR1 KGHSH and CDR2 LQKENI. CDR3 size: 17 residues. Trimming took 0 bases from V and 1 from J, leaving 15 bases between them. CDR3 bases: TGTGCCAGCTCACCACCCGTGAGGGCCCACCCGAACACTGAAGCTTTCTTT. Its protein is CASSPPVRAHPNTEAFF.

The chain is built from TRBV7-2 and TRBJ2-5, with D unresolved. Deletions cut 5 bases from V and 0 bases from J, with 4 bases between. CDR1 is SGHTA, CDR2 FQGNSA, per germline. CDR3 size: 12 residues. This CDR3 is CASSRYQETQYF. CDR3 bases: TGTGCCAGCAGCCGGTACCAAGAGACCCAGTACTTC.

The chain uses TRBV5-4 and TRBJ1-1; the match to TRBD1 covers 7 bases. This CDR3 contains 13 residues. The V and J ends lost 7 bases and 0 bases, in that order; junction bases with no gene match: 3. Per the germline V gene, CDR1 is SGHNT and CDR2 is YYREEE (reference sequence). The CDR3 region is CASFGQVNTEAFF. The CDR3 nucleotides read TGTGCCAGCTTCGGACAGGTGAACACTGAAGCTTTCTTT.

This chain uses TRBV10-2 with TRBJ1-1; 7 bases fit TRBD1. V gave up 6 bases and J gave up 5 bases; unmatched junction bases: 9. CDR1 is WSHSY, CDR2 SAAADI, per germline. The CDR3 has 14 amino acids. The CDR3 DNA sequence: TGCGCCAGCAGGGAAAGGGGGCAATATACTGAAGCTTTCTTT. Protein: CASRERGQYTEAFF.

The chain is built from TRBV6-5 and TRBJ1-1; 7 bases are a match to TRBD1. Per the germline V gene, CDR1 is MNHEY and CDR2 is SVGAGI. V shed 10 bases and J 6 bases; nucleotides not matched to a gene: 17. The CDR3 consists of 15 residues. In DNA form, the CDR3 reads TGTGCCACTCTCATACAGGGGCTTCCTTCAGCTGAAGCTTTCTTT. It is translated as CATLIQGLPSAEAFF.

V usage is TRBV12-3 or TRBV12-4 and J usage is TRBJ1-1, with no clear D. Trimming shortened V by 6 bases and J by 3 bases, and 5 bases separated the two germline ends. The CDR3 extends over 11 amino acids. DNA of the CDR3: TGTGCCAGCAGCCAGTACACTGAAGCTTTCTTT. It is translated as CASSQYTEAFF.

The J gene is TRBJ1-4, the V gene TRBV7-6, with 9 bases identical to TRBD1. Germline V gives CDR1 SGHVS, CDR2 FNYEAQ. With V trimmed by 5 bases and J by 12 bases, 13 bases remained unmatched. This CDR3 is built from 15 residues. The CDR3 reads CASSQDIRTGAELFF. DNA for the CDR3: TGTGCCAGCAGCCAAGACATCCGGACAGGGGCGGAACTGTTTTTT. The complete variable domain, with remaining parts taken from reference TRBV7-6 and TRBJ1-4, reads GAGVSQSPRYKVTKRGQDVALRCDPISGHVSLYWYRQALGQGPEFLTYFNYEAQQDKSGLPNDRFSAERPEGSISTLTIQRTEQRDSAMYRCASSQDIRTGAELFFGSGTQLSVL.